The TCR beta chain described here comes from a study of resident and recirculating memory T cells in vitiligo. Findings and limits, study-wide: Clonality differed among vitiligo lesions, with no unique dominant clone. Non-conserved TCRs across sites and patients suggested distinct clones per lesion.

Sequencing was performed with immunoSEQ multiplex PCR; in TCRdb, only in-frame clones are kept and a portion is missing. This sample has around 78,000 clones, with about 90% found just once. Stable patients also lacked confetti depigmentation, a sign of active vitiligo. For this clone: The antigen is not known.

Germline CDR1 and CDR2: MNHEY and SVGAGI. CDR3 length equals 14 residues. This TCR came from a male donor with vitiligo. Specimen: blood. The chain employs TRBV6-5 and TRBJ2-5; D is perhaps TRBD2 (6 bases). TRBJ2-7 explains the end of the DNA better; the J call may be wrong. CDR3 DNA: TGTGCCAGCAGGGGGGAGGTTGGGTCCTACGAGCAGTACTTC. As protein: CASRGEVGSYEQYF.